This TCR beta chain originates from a study of blood T cells in healthy people across ages. Study as a whole: Template switching caught about one barcoded beta molecule for each two T cells. General observations from the study: Considered underestimates were the diversity estimates obtained from one million T cells.

Points on this clonotype: The antigen remains undetermined.

This CDR3 contains 15 residues. Trimming took off 1 base at V and 6 bases at J, with 16 bases between the two ends. Germline V gives CDR1 DFQATT, CDR2 SNEGSKA (reference sequence). A J-beta primer mix and a sample-barcoded 5' primer were used in a second PCR of roughly 6 to 11 cycles. Every molecule of cDNA carried a tag from a template-switch adaptor with 12 random nucleotides. TCRdb called the 5' RACE reads again in MiXCR, with one record for every CDR3 protein. Seen here are about 800,000 distinct CDR3 sequences, roughly 64% observed once, and the top ten hold roughly 22%. Sequenced input: blood. This chain uses TRBV20-1 with TRBJ2-1; D unclear. The receptor's source is a man in his thirties or forties in good health. The CDR3 loop reads CSARGGRDWSNEQFF. CDR3 bases: TGCAGTGCTAGAGGTGGTAGGGATTGGAGCAATGAGCAGTTCTTC.